This paragraph reports one T cell receptor beta chain. No antigen is known for it. The data are from a study of PD-1 blockade in classical Hodgkin lymphoma. Overall study findings and caveats: Reasons behind the repertoire differences stay unclear, perhaps disease activity or earlier therapy. Reports described newly diagnosed patients as having lower baseline TCR diversity than healthy donors. The diversity seen at baseline in complete responders resembled that of newly diagnosed patients.

Time point of the sample: cycle 4 day 1 (C4D1), after 5 to 7 weeks of nivolumab. Every patient was affected by relapse after autologous stem cell transplantation, while exposure to brentuximab vedotin was not uniform. Best outcomes ranged across complete response, partial response and progressive disease. TCRdb's table, derived via immunoSEQ multiplex PCR, lists solely in-frame clones and lacks some. The sample holds about 50,000 clones, nearly 90% seen once. V lost 8 bases, J lost 8 bases, and 19 bases lay in between. This CDR3 has 14 amino acids. CDR1 is SNHLY, CDR2 FYNNEI, per germline. This receptor was identified in a human donor with classical Hodgkin lymphoma. The source was peripheral blood mononuclear cells (PBMCs), collected before the fourth cycle of nivolumab. The V call is TRBV2, the J call TRBJ2-1; a possible D gene is TRBD2 (6 bases). Here the CDR3 DNA reads TGTGCCAGCTCCGGGGACTCCCCGATGGATGAGCAGTTCTTC. Residues: CASSGDSPMDEQFF.